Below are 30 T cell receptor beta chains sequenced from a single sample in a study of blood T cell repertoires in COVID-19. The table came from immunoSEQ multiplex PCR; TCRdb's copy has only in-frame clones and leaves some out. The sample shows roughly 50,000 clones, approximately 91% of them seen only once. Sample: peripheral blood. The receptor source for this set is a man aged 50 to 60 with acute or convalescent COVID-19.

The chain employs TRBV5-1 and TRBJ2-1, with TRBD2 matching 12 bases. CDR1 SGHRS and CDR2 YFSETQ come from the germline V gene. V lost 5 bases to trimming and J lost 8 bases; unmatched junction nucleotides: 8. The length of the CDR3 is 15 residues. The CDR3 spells CASRPGTSGFYEQFF. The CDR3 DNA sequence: TGCGCCAGCAGACCCGGGACTAGCGGGTTCTATGAGCAGTTCTTC.

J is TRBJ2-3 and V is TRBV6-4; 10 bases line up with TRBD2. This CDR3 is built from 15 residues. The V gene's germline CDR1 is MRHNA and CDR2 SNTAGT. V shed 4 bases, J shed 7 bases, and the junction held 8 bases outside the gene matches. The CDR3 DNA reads TGTGCCAGCAGTGTCGGAGCGGGAGGGCCAAATACGCAGTATTTT. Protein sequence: CASSVGAGGPNTQYF.

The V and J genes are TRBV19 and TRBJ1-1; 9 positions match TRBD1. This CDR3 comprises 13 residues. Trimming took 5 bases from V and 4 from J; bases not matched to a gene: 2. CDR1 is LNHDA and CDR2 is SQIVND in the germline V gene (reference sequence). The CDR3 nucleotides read TGTGCCAGTAGTCCACAGGGGGCCACTGAAGCTTTCTTT. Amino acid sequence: CASSPQGATEAFF.

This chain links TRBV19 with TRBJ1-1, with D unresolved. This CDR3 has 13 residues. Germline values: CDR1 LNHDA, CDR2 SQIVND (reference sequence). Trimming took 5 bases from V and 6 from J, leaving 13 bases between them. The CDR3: CASSGGRMAEAFF. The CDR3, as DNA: TGTGCCAGTAGTGGCGGGAGGATGGCTGAAGCTTTCTTT.

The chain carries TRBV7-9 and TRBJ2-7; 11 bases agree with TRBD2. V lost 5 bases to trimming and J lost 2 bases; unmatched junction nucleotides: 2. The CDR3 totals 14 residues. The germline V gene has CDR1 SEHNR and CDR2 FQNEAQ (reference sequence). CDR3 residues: CASSQLAGAYEQYF. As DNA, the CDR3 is TGTGCCAGCAGCCAACTAGCGGGGGCCTACGAGCAGTACTTC.

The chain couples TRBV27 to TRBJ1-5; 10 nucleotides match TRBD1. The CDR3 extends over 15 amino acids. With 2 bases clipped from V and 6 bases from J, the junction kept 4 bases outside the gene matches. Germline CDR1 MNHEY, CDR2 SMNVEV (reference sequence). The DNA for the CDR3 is TGTGCCAGCAGTTTAATCGGGACAGGGGTTCAGCCCCAGCATTTT. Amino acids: CASSLIGTGVQPQHF.

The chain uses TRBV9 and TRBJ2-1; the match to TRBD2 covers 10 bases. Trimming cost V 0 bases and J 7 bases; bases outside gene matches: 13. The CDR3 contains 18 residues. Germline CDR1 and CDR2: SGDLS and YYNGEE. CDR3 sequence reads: CASSVVGTSAGPGNEQFF. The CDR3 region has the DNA TGTGCCAGCAGCGTAGTTGGGACTAGCGCTGGCCCGGGAAATGAGCAGTTCTTC.

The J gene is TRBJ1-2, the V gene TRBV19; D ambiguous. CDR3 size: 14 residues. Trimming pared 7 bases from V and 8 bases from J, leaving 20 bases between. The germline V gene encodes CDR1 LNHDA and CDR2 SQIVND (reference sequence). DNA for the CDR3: TGTGCCAGTAATTTCGGAAGGGAGCGGGAAGGCTACACCTTC. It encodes CASNFGREREGYTF.

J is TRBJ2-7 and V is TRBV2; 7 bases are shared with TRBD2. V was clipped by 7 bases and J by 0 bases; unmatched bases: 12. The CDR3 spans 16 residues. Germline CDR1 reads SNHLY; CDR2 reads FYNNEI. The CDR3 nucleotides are TGTGCCAGCACCTGGGGGGTAGCGGGCCCCTCCTACGAGCAGTACTTC. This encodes CASTWGVAGPSYEQYF.

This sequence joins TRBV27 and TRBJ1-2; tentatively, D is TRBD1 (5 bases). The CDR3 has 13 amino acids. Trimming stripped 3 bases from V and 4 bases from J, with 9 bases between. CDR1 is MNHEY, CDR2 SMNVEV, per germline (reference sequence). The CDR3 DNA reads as TGTGCCAGCAGTTTCGCAGGGTTCTATGGCTACACCTTC. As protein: CASSFAGFYGYTF.

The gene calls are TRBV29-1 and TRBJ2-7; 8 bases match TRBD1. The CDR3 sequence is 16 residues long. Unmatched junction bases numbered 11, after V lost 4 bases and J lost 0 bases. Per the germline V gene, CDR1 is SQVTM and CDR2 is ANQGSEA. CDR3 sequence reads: CSVGTGQPFSSYEQYF. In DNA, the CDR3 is TGCAGCGTTGGGACAGGGCAACCTTTTAGCTCCTACGAGCAGTACTTC.

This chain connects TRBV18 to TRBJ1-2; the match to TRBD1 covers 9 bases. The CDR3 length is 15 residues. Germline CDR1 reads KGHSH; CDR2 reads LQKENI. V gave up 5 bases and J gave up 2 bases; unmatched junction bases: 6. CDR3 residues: CASSSADRGNYGYTF. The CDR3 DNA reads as TGTGCCAGCTCATCGGCGGACAGGGGAAACTATGGCTACACCTTC. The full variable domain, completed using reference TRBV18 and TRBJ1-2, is NAGVMQNPRHLVRRRGQEARLRCSPMKGHSHVYWYRQLPEEGLKFMVYLQKENIIDESGMPKERFSAEFPKEGPSILRIQQVVRGDSAAYFCASSSADRGNYGYTFGSGTRLTVV.

In nucleotides, the CDR3 is TGTGCCAGTAGTATGCCCCCCCTAGCGGGAGGAAAAGATGAGCAGTTCTTC. It encodes CASSMPPLAGGKDEQFF. The V call is TRBV19, the J call TRBJ2-1; 11 bases are a match to TRBD2. The CDR3 runs to 17 residues. The germline V gene encodes CDR1 LNHDA and CDR2 SQIVND (reference sequence). J gave up 8 bases and V 3 bases, and 12 bases lay outside the gene matches.

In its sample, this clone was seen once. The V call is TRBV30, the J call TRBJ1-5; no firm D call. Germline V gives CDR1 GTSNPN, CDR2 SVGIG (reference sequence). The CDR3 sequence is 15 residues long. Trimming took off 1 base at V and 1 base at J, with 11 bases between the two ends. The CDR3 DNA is TGTGCCTGGAGTGGGGTGGGCGGGAGCAATCAGCCCCAGCATTTT. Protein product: CAWSGVGGSNQPQHF.

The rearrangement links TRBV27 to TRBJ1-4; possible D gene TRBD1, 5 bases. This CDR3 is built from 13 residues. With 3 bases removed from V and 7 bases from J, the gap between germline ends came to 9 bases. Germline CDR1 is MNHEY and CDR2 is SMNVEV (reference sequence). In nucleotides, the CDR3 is TGTGCCAGCAGTTTCGGGGGGGGTGAAAAACTGTTTTTT. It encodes CASSFGGGEKLFF.

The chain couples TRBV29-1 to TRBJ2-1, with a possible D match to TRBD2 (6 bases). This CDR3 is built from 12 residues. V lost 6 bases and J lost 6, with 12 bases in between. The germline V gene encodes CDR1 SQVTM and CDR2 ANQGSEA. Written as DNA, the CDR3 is TGCAGCGTCCTCCGGGACTCCAATGAGCAGTTCTTC. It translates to CSVLRDSNEQFF.

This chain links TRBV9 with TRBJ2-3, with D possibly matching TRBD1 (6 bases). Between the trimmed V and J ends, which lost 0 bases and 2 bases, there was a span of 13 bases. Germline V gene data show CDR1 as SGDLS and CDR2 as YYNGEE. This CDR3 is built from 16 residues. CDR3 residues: CASSVGGGEYTDTQYF. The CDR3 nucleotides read TGTGCCAGCAGCGTAGGAGGGGGAGAGTACACAGATACGCAGTATTTT.

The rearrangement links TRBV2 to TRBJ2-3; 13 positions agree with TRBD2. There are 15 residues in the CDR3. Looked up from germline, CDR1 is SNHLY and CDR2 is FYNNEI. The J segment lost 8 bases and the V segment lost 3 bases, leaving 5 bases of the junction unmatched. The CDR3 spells CASSDGLAGEATQYF. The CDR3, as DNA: TGTGCCAGCAGTGACGGACTAGCGGGAGAGGCTACGCAGTATTTT. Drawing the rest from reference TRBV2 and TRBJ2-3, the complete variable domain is EPEVTQTPSHQVTQMGQEVILRCVPISNHLYFYWYRQILGQKVEFLVSFYNNEISEKSEIFDDQFSVERPDGSNFTLKIRSTKLEDSAMYFCASSDGLAGEATQYFGPGTRLTVL.

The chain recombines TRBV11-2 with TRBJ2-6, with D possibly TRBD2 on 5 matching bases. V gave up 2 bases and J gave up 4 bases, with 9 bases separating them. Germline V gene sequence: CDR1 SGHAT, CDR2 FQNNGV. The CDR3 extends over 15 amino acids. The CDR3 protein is CASSLTGGGANVLTF. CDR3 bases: TGTGCCAGCAGCTTAACCGGAGGCGGGGCCAACGTCCTGACTTTC.

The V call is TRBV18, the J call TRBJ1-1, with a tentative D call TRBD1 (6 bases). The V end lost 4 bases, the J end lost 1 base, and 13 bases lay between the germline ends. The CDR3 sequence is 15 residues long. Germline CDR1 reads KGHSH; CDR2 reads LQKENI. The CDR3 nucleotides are TGTGCCAGCTCACAAGTCCAGGGGAAGAACACTGAAGCTTTCTTT. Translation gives CASSQVQGKNTEAFF.

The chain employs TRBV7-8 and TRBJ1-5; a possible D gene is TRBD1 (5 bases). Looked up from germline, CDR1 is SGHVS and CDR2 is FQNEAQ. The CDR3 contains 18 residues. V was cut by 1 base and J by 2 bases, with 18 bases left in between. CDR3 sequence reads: CASSLVRQGLGGNQPQHF. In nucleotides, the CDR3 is TGTGCCAGCAGCTTAGTGAGGCAGGGCCTTGGGGGCAATCAGCCCCAGCATTTT. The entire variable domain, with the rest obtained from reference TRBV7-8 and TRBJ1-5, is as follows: GAGVSQSPRYKVAKRGQDVALRCDPISGHVSLFWYQQALGQGPEFLTYFQNEAQLDKSGLPSDRFFAERPEGSVSTLKIQRTQQEDSAVYLCASSLVRQGLGGNQPQHFGDGTRLSIL.

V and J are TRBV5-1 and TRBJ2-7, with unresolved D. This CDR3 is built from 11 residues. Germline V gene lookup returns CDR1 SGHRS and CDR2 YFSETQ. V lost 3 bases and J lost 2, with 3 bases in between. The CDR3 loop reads CASSSAYEQYF. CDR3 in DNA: TGCGCCAGCAGCTCTGCCTACGAGCAGTACTTC.

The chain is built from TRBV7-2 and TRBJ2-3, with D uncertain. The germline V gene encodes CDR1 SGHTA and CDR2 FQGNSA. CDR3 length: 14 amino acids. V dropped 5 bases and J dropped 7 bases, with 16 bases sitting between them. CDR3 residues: CASSPGQGYYTQYF. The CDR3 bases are TGTGCCAGCAGCCCGGGTCAAGGTTACTATACGCAGTATTTT.

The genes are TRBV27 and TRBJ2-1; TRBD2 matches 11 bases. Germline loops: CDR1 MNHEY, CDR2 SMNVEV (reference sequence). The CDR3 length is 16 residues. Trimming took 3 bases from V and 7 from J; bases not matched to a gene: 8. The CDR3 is CASSFLTSGTGNEQFF. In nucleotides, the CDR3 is TGTGCCAGCAGTTTCCTGACTAGCGGGACCGGAAATGAGCAGTTCTTC.

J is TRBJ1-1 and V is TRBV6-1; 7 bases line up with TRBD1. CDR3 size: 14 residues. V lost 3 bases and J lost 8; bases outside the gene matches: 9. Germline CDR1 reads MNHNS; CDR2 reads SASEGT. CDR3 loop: CASSDRTGVIEAFF. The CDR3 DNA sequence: TGTGCCAGCAGTGACCGAACAGGGGTAATCGAAGCTTTCTTT.

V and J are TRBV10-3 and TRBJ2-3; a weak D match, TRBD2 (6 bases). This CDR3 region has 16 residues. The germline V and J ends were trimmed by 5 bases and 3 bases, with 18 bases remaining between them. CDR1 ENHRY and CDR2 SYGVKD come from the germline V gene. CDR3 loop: CAISSQSISGTDTQYF. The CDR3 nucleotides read TGTGCCATCAGTTCGCAGAGCATCAGCGGGACAGATACGCAGTATTTT.

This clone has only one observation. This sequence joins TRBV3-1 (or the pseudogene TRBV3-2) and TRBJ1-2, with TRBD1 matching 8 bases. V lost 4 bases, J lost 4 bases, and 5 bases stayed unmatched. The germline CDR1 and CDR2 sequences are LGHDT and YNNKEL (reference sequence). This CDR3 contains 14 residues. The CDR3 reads CASSPWDRFYGYTF. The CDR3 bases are TGTGCCAGCAGCCCCTGGGACAGGTTCTATGGCTACACCTTC.

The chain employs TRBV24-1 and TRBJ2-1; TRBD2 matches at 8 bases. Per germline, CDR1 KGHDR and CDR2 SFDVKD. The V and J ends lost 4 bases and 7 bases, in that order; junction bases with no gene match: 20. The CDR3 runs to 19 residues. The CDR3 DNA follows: TGTGCCACCAGTGAGGGAGGGAAATGGTCGGGAGGGTGGAAGAATGAGCAGTTCTTC. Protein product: CATSEGGKWSGGWKNEQFF.

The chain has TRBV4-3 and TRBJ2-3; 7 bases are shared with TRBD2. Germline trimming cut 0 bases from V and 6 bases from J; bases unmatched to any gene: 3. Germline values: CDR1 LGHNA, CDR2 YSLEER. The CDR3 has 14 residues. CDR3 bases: TGCGCCAGCAGCCAAGATTCGGGGGGTGATACGCAGTATTTT. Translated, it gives CASSQDSGGDTQYF.

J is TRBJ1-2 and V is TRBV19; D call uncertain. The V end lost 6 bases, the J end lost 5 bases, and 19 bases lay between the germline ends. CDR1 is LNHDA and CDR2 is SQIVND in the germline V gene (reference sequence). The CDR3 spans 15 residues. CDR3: CASRAAGSFGYGYTF. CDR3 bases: TGTGCCAGTAGGGCGGCGGGCTCCTTCGGGTATGGCTACACCTTC.